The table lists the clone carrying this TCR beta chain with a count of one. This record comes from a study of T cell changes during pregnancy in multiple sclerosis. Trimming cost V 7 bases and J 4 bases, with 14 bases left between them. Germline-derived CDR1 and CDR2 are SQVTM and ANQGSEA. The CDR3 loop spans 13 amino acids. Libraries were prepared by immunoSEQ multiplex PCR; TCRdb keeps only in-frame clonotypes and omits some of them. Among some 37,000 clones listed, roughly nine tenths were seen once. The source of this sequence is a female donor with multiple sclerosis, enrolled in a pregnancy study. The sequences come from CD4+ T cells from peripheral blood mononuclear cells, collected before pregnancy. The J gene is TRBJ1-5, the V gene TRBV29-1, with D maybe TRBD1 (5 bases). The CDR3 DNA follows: TGCAGCGCCACTGGGGGGAATAATCAGCCCCAGCATTTT. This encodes CSATGGNNQPQHF.